Sequencing of this TCR beta chain was carried out in a study of identical twins. A template switching step contributed a universal primer site, while unique molecular identifiers were present in the cDNA. TCRdb used MiXCR to reprocess the 5' RACE reads, holding one entry per CDR3 protein. This table has under 400,000 distinct CDR3 sequences, around 9% appearing once. J gave up 5 bases and V 0 bases, and 7 bases lay outside the gene matches. The CDR3 is made up of 17 amino acids. The germline V gene has CDR1 MGHRA and CDR2 YSYEKL. The study's findings and limits: The models systematically underestimated how much out-of-frame TCR alpha was shared in monozygotic twins. Clonotypes of the beta chain that were abundant in cord blood carried fewer insertions (memory repertoires showed none).

This clonotype occurred many times. Its antigen remains unidentified. The TCR was taken from a woman aged 45-59 years in good health. The sequenced sample was naive T cells sorted from blood. The chain joins TRBV4-1 to TRBJ2-1; TRBD2 matches 10 bases. CDR3 in amino acids: CASSQDTGLANNNEQFF. The CDR3 coding sequence is TGCGCCAGCAGCCAAGATACGGGACTAGCGAATAACAATGAGCAGTTCTTC.